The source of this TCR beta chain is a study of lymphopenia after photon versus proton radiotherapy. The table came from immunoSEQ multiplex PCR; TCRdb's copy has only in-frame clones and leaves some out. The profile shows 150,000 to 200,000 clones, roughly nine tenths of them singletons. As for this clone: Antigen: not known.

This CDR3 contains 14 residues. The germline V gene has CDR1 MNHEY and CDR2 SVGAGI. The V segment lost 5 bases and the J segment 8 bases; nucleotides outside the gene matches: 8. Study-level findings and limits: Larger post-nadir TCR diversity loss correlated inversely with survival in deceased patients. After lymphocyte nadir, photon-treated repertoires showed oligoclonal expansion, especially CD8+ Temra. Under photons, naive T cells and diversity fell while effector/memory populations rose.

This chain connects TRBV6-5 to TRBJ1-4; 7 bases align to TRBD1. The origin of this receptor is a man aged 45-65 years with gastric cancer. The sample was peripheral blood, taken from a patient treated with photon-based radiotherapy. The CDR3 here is CASSTRPTGEKLFF. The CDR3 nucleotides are TGTGCCAGCAGTACACGCCCGACAGGGGAAAAACTGTTTTTT.